These 23 T cell receptor beta chains were all obtained from the same sample, sequenced in a study of T cells in Graves' hyperthyroidism and ophthalmopathy. RNA transcripts served as the template for amplifying TCR beta CDR3 regions. TCR CDR3 regions were first amplified by RT-PCR with HTBI primers. TCRdb fed the multiplex PCR reads into MiXCR, producing one record per CDR3 protein. The sample carries around 180,000 distinct CDR3 sequences, 17% recorded once. Sequenced sample: blood. Source of these receptors: a woman aged 50 to 65 with Graves' hyperthyroidism.

This clonotype was observed many times. The rearrangement links TRBV2 to TRBJ1-5, with TRBD1 identical over 9 bases. Germline CDR1 and CDR2: SNHLY and FYNNEI. J was trimmed by 0 bases and V by 5 bases; bases with no gene match: 2. The CDR3 totals 15 residues. CDR3 in DNA: TGTGCCAGCAGTCGGGACAGGGTTAGCAATCAGCCCCAGCATTTT. Encoded protein: CASSRDRVSNQPQHF.

This clonotype has ten or more counts. The chain carries TRBV5-1 and TRBJ1-1; no clear D gene. The CDR3 extends over 15 amino acids. V was pared by 7 bases and J by 0 bases, with 16 bases between. Germline V gene data show CDR1 as SGHRS and CDR2 as YFSETQ. Here the CDR3 reads CASRRQSTMNTEAFF. The CDR3 nucleotides are TGCGCCAGCCGGAGGCAATCAACCATGAACACTGAAGCTTTCTTT.

The chain is built from TRBV5-6 and TRBJ1-2; 8 nucleotides agree with TRBD1. The germline V gene has CDR1 SGHDT and CDR2 YYEEEE. The CDR3 is 14 residues long. V shed 0 bases, J shed 5 bases, and the junction held 3 bases outside the gene matches. CDR3 sequence reads: CASSLGQGYYGYTF. CDR3 coding DNA: TGTGCCAGCAGCTTGGGACAGGGGTATTATGGCTACACCTTC.

This clonotype showed up many times. V and J are TRBV27 and TRBJ2-3, with no clear D. V was clipped by 7 bases and J by 1 base, with 9 bases between them. This CDR3 is built from 13 residues. The germline V gene has CDR1 MNHEY and CDR2 SMNVEV (reference sequence). CDR3 nucleotides: TGTGCCAGCACTCCTGGCGGCACAGATACGCAGTATTTT. Its protein is CASTPGGTDTQYF.

This clonotype was recorded at least ten times. The V gene is TRBV9, the J gene TRBJ2-2, with D unresolved. V lost 4 bases and J 2 bases, leaving 9 bases between the germline ends. Germline CDR1 is SGDLS and CDR2 is YYNGEE. The CDR3 has 14 residues. This CDR3 is CASSFRSNTGELFF. The CDR3 coding sequence is TGTGCCAGCAGCTTCAGGAGTAACACCGGGGAGCTGTTTTTT.

This clonotype was seen ten or more times. The J gene is TRBJ2-2, the V gene TRBV6-2 or TRBV6-3, with 7 bases fitting TRBD1. The CDR3 totals 15 residues. J gave up 2 bases and V 2 bases, and 2 bases lay outside the gene matches. Germline V gene data show CDR1 as MNHEY and CDR2 as SVGEGT. CDR3 DNA sequence: TGTGCCAGCAGTTACAACAGGGGAAACACCGGGGAGCTGTTTTTT. Translating gives CASSYNRGNTGELFF.

This clonotype was seen many times. Mismatch with germline at one junction end may stem from a read error. This chain uses TRBV5-1 with TRBJ2-5, with D unclear. The J call could be wrong; TRBJ2-3 is a better fit for the DNA end. The CDR3 spans 11 residues. Germline CDR1 reads SGHRS; CDR2 reads YFSETQ. The CDR3 loop is CASSLDVTQYF. The CDR3, as DNA: TGTGCCAGCAGCTTGGATGTAACGCAGTATTTT.

This clonotype turned up a few times. This chain connects TRBV2 to TRBJ2-7, with D perhaps TRBD2 (5 bases). V shed 4 bases and J shed 1 base, with 14 bases lying between them. The CDR3 spans 15 residues. Germline CDR1 SNHLY, CDR2 FYNNEI. The CDR3 DNA follows: TGTGCCAGCAGTGGGGAGCAGCTTACGTCCTACGAGCAGTACTTC. It yields the protein CASSGEQLTSYEQYF.

The chain uses TRBV7-2 and TRBJ1-2, with D possibly matching TRBD1 (5 bases). Trimming cost V 7 bases and J 8 bases, with 23 bases left between them. The CDR3 is 15 residues long. Germline loops: CDR1 SGHTA, CDR2 FQGNSA. The CDR3 spells CASTDPDSRLLGYTF. The CDR3 nucleotides read TGTGCCAGCACCGATCCCGACAGTCGACTTTTGGGCTACACCTTC.

This clonotype was seen many times. The chain's CDR3 is CASSLGRHNSPLHF. As DNA, the CDR3 is TGTGCCAGCAGTTTAGGGAGGCACAATTCACCCCTCCACTTT. V gene TRBV12-3 or TRBV12-4 combines with J gene TRBJ1-6, with unresolved D. V shed 1 base and J shed 7 bases, with 8 bases lying between them. The CDR3 is 14 residues long.

The chain recombines TRBV4-2 with TRBJ2-1; D remains unclear. The CDR3 spans 15 residues. Germline assignment: CDR1 LGHNA and CDR2 YNFKEQ. The V and J ends lost 0 bases and 2 bases respectively, with 8 bases between them. DNA of the CDR3: TGTGCCAGCAGCCAAGAAAAGAGCCCCTACAATGAGCAGTTCTTC. Translated, it gives CASSQEKSPYNEQFF.

DNA of the CDR3: TGTGCCAGCAGCTCAGGTCGGTCAGCGGGAGGGCCGTGGAATGAGCAGTTCTTC. Protein: CASSSGRSAGGPWNEQFF. The rearrangement links TRBV7-3 to TRBJ2-1; TRBD2 matches at 10 bases. Germline CDR1 reads SGHTA; CDR2 reads FQGTGA. The CDR3 totals 18 residues. The J segment lost 7 bases and the V segment lost 4 bases, leaving 16 bases of the junction unmatched.

As regards this clonotype: One junction end disagrees with the germline gene, perhaps due to a read error. V and J are TRBV13 and TRBJ1-4, with D possibly being TRBD1 (5 bases). CDR1 is PRHDT, CDR2 FYEKMQ, per germline (reference sequence). The CDR3 extends over 12 amino acids. CDR3 amino acids: CASSRDGEKLFF. Here the CDR3 DNA reads TGTGCCAGCAGTCGGGACGGTGAAAAACTATTTTTT.

This rearrangement joins TRBV5-1 to TRBJ2-3; either TRBD1 or TRBD2 may supply D (6 bases each). The V gene lost 4 bases and the J gene lost 1 base, with 16 bases spanning the gap. Germline CDR1 and CDR2: SGHRS and YFSETQ. The CDR3 is 16 residues long. The CDR3 DNA follows: TGCGCCAGCAGCAATAAGGGGGGCCCTGGCACAGATACGCAGTATTTT. Translating gives CASSNKGGPGTDTQYF.

Ten or more counts support this clonotype. The V gene is TRBV9, the J gene TRBJ2-7, with D possibly being TRBD1 (6 bases). The germline V gene encodes CDR1 SGDLS and CDR2 YYNGEE. Trimming took off 3 bases at V and 4 bases at J, with 14 bases between the two ends. The CDR3 spans 14 residues. The CDR3 loop is CASSAGDKLYEQYF. CDR3 DNA sequence: TGTGCCAGCAGCGCCGGGGACAAGCTATACGAGCAGTACTTC.

This clonotype has a count of ten or more. The chain combines TRBV20-1 with TRBJ2-7, with a tentative D call TRBD2 (5 bases). V gave up 1 base and J gave up 3 bases, with 19 bases separating them. The germline V gene encodes CDR1 DFQATT and CDR2 SNEGSKA (reference sequence). The CDR3 length is 16 residues. As DNA, the CDR3 is TGCAGTGCTAGAGGGGAGAGGGTTCGGTCCGGCTACGAGCAGTACTTC. This codes for CSARGERVRSGYEQYF.

This clonotype showed up many times. This chain connects TRBV27 to TRBJ2-3, with 9 bases fitting TRBD1. Trimming took 7 bases from V and 5 from J; bases not matched to a gene: 10. The length of the CDR3 is 15 residues. Per germline, CDR1 MNHEY and CDR2 SMNVEV (reference sequence). CDR3 DNA: TGTGCCAGCAAATCCGGGACAGGGATGGGAGATACGCAGTATTTT. Protein: CASKSGTGMGDTQYF.

This clonotype came up many times. This chain links TRBV18 with TRBJ1-2; 9 bases are a match to TRBD1. The V gene end was trimmed by 3 bases and the J gene end by 6 bases; junction bases not matched to a gene: 5. In germline, CDR1 is KGHSH, CDR2 LQKENI. The CDR3 covers 14 residues. In nucleotides, the CDR3 is TGTGCCAGCTCACCGTCGGGACAGGGTAATGGCTACACCTTC. Translating gives CASSPSGQGNGYTF.

This clonotype was counted between two and nine times. The V gene is TRBV20-1, the J gene TRBJ2-1; 7 bases agree with TRBD1. With 2 bases clipped from V and 0 bases from J, the junction kept 10 bases outside the gene matches. This CDR3 has 17 amino acids. The germline CDR1 and CDR2 sequences are DFQATT and SNEGSKA (reference sequence). DNA of the CDR3: TGCAGTGCTAGATACAGGGGTAGACCCAGCTCCTACAATGAGCAGTTCTTC. It codes for CSARYRGRPSSYNEQFF.

Ten or more counts support this clonotype. The chain combines TRBV5-1 with TRBJ2-6; a weak D match, TRBD1 (6 bases). Germline values: CDR1 SGHRS, CDR2 YFSETQ. With 4 bases removed from V and 0 bases from J, the gap between germline ends came to 11 bases. The CDR3 contains 16 residues. DNA of the CDR3: TGCGCCAGCAGCCCGGGACACAACTCTGGGGCCAACGTCCTGACTTTC. Protein: CASSPGHNSGANVLTF. The full variable domain, rest sourced from reference TRBV5-1 and TRBJ2-6, is KAGVTQTPRYLIKTRGQQVTLSCSPISGHRSVSWYQQTPGQGLQFLFEYFSETQRNKGNFPGRFSGRQFSNSRSEMNVSTLELGDSALYLCASSPGHNSGANVLTFGAGSRLTVL.

This clonotype was seen at least ten times. This chain connects TRBV6-5 to TRBJ1-2, with 7 bases that match TRBD1. Unmatched junction bases numbered 6, after V lost 0 bases and J lost 2 bases. Germline lookup yields CDR1 MNHEY and CDR2 SVGAGI. The CDR3 loop spans 16 amino acids. This CDR3 reads CASSYSWDSRNYGYTF. CDR3 sequence (DNA): TGTGCCAGCAGTTACTCATGGGACAGCCGAAACTATGGCTACACCTTC.

This clonotype was counted between two and nine times. The chain joins TRBV4-2 to TRBJ2-7; weak D call: TRBD2 (5 bases). The germline V and J ends were trimmed by 0 bases and 6 bases, with 15 bases remaining between them. Germline loops: CDR1 LGHNA, CDR2 YNFKEQ. CDR3 length: 15 residues. CDR3 protein: CASSQDMGDSSEQYF. The CDR3 coding sequence is TGTGCCAGCAGCCAAGATATGGGAGATAGCAGCGAGCAGTACTTC.

This clonotype has ten or more counts. V and J are TRBV2 and TRBJ1-4; D remains unclear. Germline V CDR1 and CDR2: SNHLY, FYNNEI. Deletions cut 6 bases from V and 6 bases from J, with 14 bases between. The length of the CDR3 is 14 residues. The CDR3 coding sequence is TGTGCCAGCAGGAAGGACCTAGGAGATGAAAAACTGTTTTTT. Translated, it gives CASRKDLGDEKLFF.